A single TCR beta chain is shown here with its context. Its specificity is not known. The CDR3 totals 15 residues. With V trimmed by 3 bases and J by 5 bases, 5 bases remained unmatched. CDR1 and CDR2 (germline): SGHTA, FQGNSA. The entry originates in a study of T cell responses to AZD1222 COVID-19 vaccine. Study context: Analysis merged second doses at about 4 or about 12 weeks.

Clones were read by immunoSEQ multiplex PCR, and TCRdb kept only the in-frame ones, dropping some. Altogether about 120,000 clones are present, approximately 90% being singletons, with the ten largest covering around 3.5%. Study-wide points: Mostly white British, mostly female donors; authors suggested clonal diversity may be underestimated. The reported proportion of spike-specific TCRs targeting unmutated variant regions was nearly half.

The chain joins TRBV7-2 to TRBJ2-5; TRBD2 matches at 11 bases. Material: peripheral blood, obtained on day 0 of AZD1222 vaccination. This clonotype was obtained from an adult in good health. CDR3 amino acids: CASSLVAGGPETQYF. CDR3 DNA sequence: TGTGCCAGCAGCTTGGTAGCGGGGGGGCCGGAGACCCAGTACTTC.